This T cell receptor beta chain was sequenced during a study of cytomegalovirus exposure and HLA in healthy donors. PCR was performed using 60 Vbeta and 13 Jbeta primers. The method was immunoSEQ multiplex PCR; TCRdb's version includes in-frame clones alone and lacks a portion of them. The table shows almost 200,000 clones, with roughly 85% occurring only once. V was shortened by 4 bases and J by 4 bases, with 19 bases between the two germline ends. CDR1 and CDR2 from the germline V gene are MDHEN and SYDVKM. This CDR3 has 16 amino acids. The chain uses TRBV28 and TRBJ2-5, with D possibly matching TRBD1 (6 bases). The sequence came from a woman aged 45-59 years in good health and CMV-seronegative. Sequencing was performed on PBMCs. In nucleotides, the CDR3 is TGTGCCAGCAGTTCCTCCGCAGGGGCGCGGCGAGAGACCCAGTACTTC. Translation gives CASSSSAGARRETQYF.